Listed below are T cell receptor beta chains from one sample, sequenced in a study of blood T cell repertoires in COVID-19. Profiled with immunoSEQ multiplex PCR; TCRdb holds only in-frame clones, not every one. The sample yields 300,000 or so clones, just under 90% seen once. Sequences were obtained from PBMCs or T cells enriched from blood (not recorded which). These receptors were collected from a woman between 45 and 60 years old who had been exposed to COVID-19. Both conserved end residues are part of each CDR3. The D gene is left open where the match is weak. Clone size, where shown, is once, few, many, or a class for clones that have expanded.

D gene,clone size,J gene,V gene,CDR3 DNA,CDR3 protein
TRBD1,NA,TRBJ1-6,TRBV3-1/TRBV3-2,TGTGCCAGCAGCCAAGATTTAGGGACAGGTAATTCACCCCTCCACTTT,CASSQDLGTGNSPLHF
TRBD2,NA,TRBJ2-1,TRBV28,TGTGCCAGCAGTTTATTGCGGGGGGGTAACTACAATGAGCAGTTCTTC,CASSLLRGGNYNEQFF
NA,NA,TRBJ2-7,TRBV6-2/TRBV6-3,TGTGCCAGCAGTTACCCAAGCCTCGGACAGACAACCTACGAGCAGTACTTC,CASSYPSLGQTTYEQYF
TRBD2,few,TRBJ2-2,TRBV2,TGTGCCAGCAGTGCCCCTAGCGGGGGACCCACCGGGGAGCTGTTTTTT,CASSAPSGGPTGELFF
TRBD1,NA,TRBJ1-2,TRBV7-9,TGTGCCAGCAGCTTTCCGGGACAGAGACATGCCACCTTC,CASSFPGQRHATF
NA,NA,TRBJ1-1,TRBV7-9,TGTGCCAGCAGCCTTGGGACTGTGAACACTGAAGCTTTCTTT,CASSLGTVNTEAFF
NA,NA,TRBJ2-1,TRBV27,TGTGCCACCCATTCCCTAAGCTCCTACAATGAGCAGTTCTTC,CATHSLSSYNEQFF
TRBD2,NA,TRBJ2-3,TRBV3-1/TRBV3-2,TGTGCCAGCAGCCAAGCGGGGGGTGGGGTGACAGATACGCAGTATTTT,CASSQAGGGVTDTQYF
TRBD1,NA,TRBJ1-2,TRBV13,TGTGCCAGCAGCGTTACGGGACAGGAAAACTATGGCTACACCTTC,CASSVTGQENYGYTF
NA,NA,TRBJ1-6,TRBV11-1,TGTGCCAGCAGCTTGACAGCCGGGTATAATTCACCCCTCCACTTT,CASSLTAGYNSPLHF
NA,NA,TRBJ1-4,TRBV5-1,TGCGCCAGCAGCTGGGGGGACCAGGCTAATGAAAAACTGTTTTTT,CASSWGDQANEKLFF
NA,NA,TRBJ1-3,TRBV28,TGTGCCAGCAGTATAGGACAGCTCCACTCTGGAAACACCATATATTTT,CASSIGQLHSGNTIYF
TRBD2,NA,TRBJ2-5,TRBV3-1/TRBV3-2,TGTGCCAGCAGCCAAGGCCTAGCGGGGGGAGAGACCCAGTACTTC,CASSQGLAGGETQYF
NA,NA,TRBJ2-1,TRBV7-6,TGTGCCAGCATTCCTGGAGGGATCCGGTCAAGGTCGGACAATGAGCAGTTCTTC,CASIPGGIRSRSDNEQFF
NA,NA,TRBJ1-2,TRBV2,TGTGCCAGCAGTGCGGGAGAACAGAGTGGTAACTATGGCTACACCTTC,CASSAGEQSGNYGYTF
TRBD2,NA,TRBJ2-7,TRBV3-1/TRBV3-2,TGTGCCAGCAGCCGTCTAGCGGGGGGCTTCTACGAGCAGTACTTC,CASSRLAGGFYEQYF
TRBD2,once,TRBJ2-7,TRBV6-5,TGTGCCAGCAGGCCAACTAGCGGGGCGACCTACGAGCAGTACTTC,CASRPTSGATYEQYF
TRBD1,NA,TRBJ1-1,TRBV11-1,TGTGCCAGCAGCCAGGGGCAGGGGGCTTGGGCTTTCTTT,CASSQGQGAWAFF
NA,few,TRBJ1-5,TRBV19,TGTGCCAGTAGGGGGCCGGGTAGCAATCAGCCCCAGCATTTT,CASRGPGSNQPQHF
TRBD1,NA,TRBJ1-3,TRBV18,TGTGCCAGCTCAGCCGGGACAGTCTCTGGAAACACCATATATTTT,CASSAGTVSGNTIYF
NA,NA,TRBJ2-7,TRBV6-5,TGTGCCAGCAGTTATGACGGGGGGCCTTCCTACGAGCAGTACTTC,CASSYDGGPSYEQYF
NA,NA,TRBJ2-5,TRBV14,TGTGCCAGCAGCCTTCTCCTCGGGCAGGGTGAGACCCAGTACTTC,CASSLLLGQGETQYF
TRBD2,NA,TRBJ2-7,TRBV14,TGTGCCAGCAGCCAAGATGCGACCGCGGGGGGTAGAGGGTACTTC,CASSQDATAGGRGYF
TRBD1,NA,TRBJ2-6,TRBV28,TGTGCCAGCAGTCACCTCTTTGGCAGGGGGCTCTCTGGGGCCAACGTCCTGACTTTC,CASSHLFGRGLSGANVLTF
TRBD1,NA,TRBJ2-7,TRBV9,TGTGCCAGCAGTGCTGACAGGGGCCCCACCTCCTACGAGCAGTACTTC,CASSADRGPTSYEQYF
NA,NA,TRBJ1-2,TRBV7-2,TGTGCCAGCAGCTCAGACAGGCTAACCTATGGCTACACCTTC,CASSSDRLTYGYTF
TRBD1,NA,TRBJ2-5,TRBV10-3,TGTGCCATCAGTGCGCAACCGGGACAGGGGTACCAAGAGACCCAGTACTTC,CAISAQPGQGYQETQYF
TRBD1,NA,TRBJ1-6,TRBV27,TGTGCCAGCAAGACAGGGTCGGTTCCCCTCCACTTT,CASKTGSVPLHF
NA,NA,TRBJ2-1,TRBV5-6,TGTGCCAGCAGCTCAGCCGGGACTCCATCTAATGAGCAGTTCTTC,CASSSAGTPSNEQFF
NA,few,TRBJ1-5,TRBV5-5,TGTGCCAGCAGCCGATCCCTGGTCGGGAATCAGCCCCAGCATTTT,CASSRSLVGNQPQHF
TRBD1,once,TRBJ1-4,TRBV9,TGTGCCAGCAGCGCTGGACAGGGGCTCGTTAATGAAAAACTGTTTTTT,CASSAGQGLVNEKLFF
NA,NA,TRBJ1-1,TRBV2,TGTGCCAGCAGCCTAGGACAGTTGAACACTGAAGCTTTCTTT,CASSLGQLNTEAFF
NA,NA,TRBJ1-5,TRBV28,TGTGCCAGCAGACTGCACAGAGACAATCAGCCCCAGCATTTT,CASRLHRDNQPQHF